Each of the 32 T cell receptor beta chains below was sequenced from the same sample in a study of technical replicates of blood from a handful of donors. The protocol was immunoSEQ multiplex PCR, while the TCRdb copy is restricted to in-frame clones and leaves out a portion. The profile covers tens of thousands of clones, with around 94% appearing a single time and 0.25% taken by the ten largest. Specimen: T cells isolated from PBMCs. The receptors shown here come from a human donor in good health.

This chain connects TRBV7-8 to TRBJ2-6; TRBD1 matches at 7 bases. CDR3 length equals 17 residues. In germline, CDR1 is SGHVS, CDR2 FQNEAQ. The V and J ends lost 3 bases and 2 bases, in that order; junction bases with no gene match: 7. The CDR3 nucleotides read TGTGCCAGCAGCTTCGACAGGGTGCTCACTGGGGCCAACGTCCTGACTTTC. Encoded protein: CASSFDRVLTGANVLTF. Filled out from reference TRBV7-8 and TRBJ2-6, the complete variable domain reads GAGVSQSPRYKVAKRGQDVALRCDPISGHVSLFWYQQALGQGPEFLTYFQNEAQLDKSGLPSDRFFAERPEGSVSTLKIQRTQQEDSAVYLCASSFDRVLTGANVLTFGAGSRLTVL.

The rearrangement links TRBV19 to TRBJ1-4; maybe TRBD1 (5 bases). CDR1 is LNHDA, CDR2 SQIVND, per germline (reference sequence). The CDR3 length is 15 residues. With 5 bases removed from V and 8 bases from J, the gap between germline ends came to 18 bases. The CDR3 spells CASSPPGVRGEKLFF. CDR3 bases: TGTGCCAGTAGTCCGCCGGGGGTACGCGGGGAAAAACTGTTTTTT.

The chain couples TRBV19 to TRBJ2-5; D uncertain. The germline V gene has CDR1 LNHDA and CDR2 SQIVND (reference sequence). The V and J ends lost 2 bases and 5 bases respectively, with 12 bases between them. The CDR3 loop spans 14 amino acids. The DNA for the CDR3 is TGTGCCAGTAGTATAACAGCAGGCCGGGAGACCCAGTACTTC. It is translated as CASSITAGRETQYF.

This chain joins TRBV11-3 and TRBJ2-7, with a possible D match to TRBD2 (5 bases). In germline, CDR1 is SGHNT, CDR2 YENEEA. This CDR3 is built from 16 residues. V was pared by 5 bases and J by 0 bases, with 17 bases between. This CDR3 reads CASSPPRGIPSYEQYF. DNA of the CDR3: TGTGCCAGCAGCCCCCCCCGGGGAATTCCCTCCTACGAGCAGTACTTC. The full variable domain, with the rest looked up from reference TRBV11-3 and TRBJ2-7, is EAGVVQSPRYKIIEKKQPVAFWCNPISGHNTLYWYLQNLGQGPELLIRYENEEAVDDSQLPKDRFSAERLKGVDSTLKIQPAELGDSAVYLCASSPPRGIPSYEQYFGPGTRLTVT.

The chain uses TRBV30 and TRBJ1-2; TRBD1 matches at 8 bases. The trim removed 0 bases at V and 7 bases at J, leaving 10 bases unmatched. The germline gives CDR1 GTSNPN, CDR2 SVGIG (reference sequence). The CDR3 length is 15 residues. CDR3 sequence: CAWSVGQGARRGYTF. The CDR3 DNA reads as TGTGCCTGGAGTGTTGGGCAGGGGGCGCGACGTGGCTACACCTTC.

The CDR3 loop reads CSAESRGQSYEQYF. The CDR3 bases are TGCAGCGCCGAAAGTAGGGGACAGTCCTACGAGCAGTACTTC. The chain couples TRBV29-1 to TRBJ2-7; TRBD1 aligns across 7 bases. J lost 1 base, V lost 7 bases, and 10 bases had no gene match. This CDR3 comprises 14 residues. Germline CDR1 is SQVTM and CDR2 is ANQGSEA.

The chain couples TRBV10-2 to TRBJ2-7; D is uncertain. The V end was cut by 8 bases, the J end by 5 bases, with 7 bases between. In germline, CDR1 is WSHSY, CDR2 SAAADI. The CDR3 sequence is 10 residues long. As DNA, the CDR3 is TGCGCCAGCGCCAGCGACGAGCAGTACTTC. It encodes CASASDEQYF.

The chain joins TRBV5-5 to TRBJ2-7, with TRBD2 matching 11 bases. The CDR3 is made up of 19 amino acids. The J segment lost 2 bases and the V segment lost 4 bases, leaving 17 bases of the junction unmatched. Germline V gene lookup returns CDR1 SGHKS and CDR2 YYEKEE (reference sequence). The CDR3 DNA reads TGTGCCAGCAGCGAACATAGCGGGGGGGTTCTTAGCCTCACCTACGAGCAGTACTTC. Encoded protein: CASSEHSGGVLSLTYEQYF. Full variable domain (outside the CDR3, taken from reference TRBV5-5 and TRBJ2-7): DAGVTQSPTHLIKTRGQQVTLRCSPISGHKSVSWYQQVLGQGPQFIFQYYEKEERGRGNFPDRFSARQFPNYSSELNVNALLLGDSALYLCASSEHSGGVLSLTYEQYFGPGTRLTVT.

The chain is built from TRBV28 and TRBJ2-7; D remains ambiguous. CDR3 length: 11 residues. Trimming stripped 6 bases from V and 4 bases from J, with 7 bases between. Germline V lookup: CDR1 MDHEN, CDR2 SYDVKM. The CDR3 sequence is CASSLLYEQYF. CDR3 nucleotide sequence: TGTGCCAGCAGCCTCCTTTACGAGCAGTACTTC.

V and J are TRBV6-5 and TRBJ2-2, with 9 positions matching TRBD2. The V segment lost 8 bases and the J segment 3 bases; nucleotides outside the gene matches: 4. The CDR3 length is 14 residues. Germline CDR1 MNHEY, CDR2 SVGAGI. This chain's CDR3 is CASSAGGHTGELFF. Here the CDR3 DNA reads TGTGCCAGCTCAGCGGGAGGCCACACCGGGGAGCTGTTTTTT.

This clone appeared once. The chain carries TRBV2 and TRBJ1-2, with TRBD1 identical over 12 bases. Trimming removed 6 bases from V and 4 bases from J; junction bases left unmatched: 3. CDR1 and CDR2 (germline): SNHLY, FYNNEI. The CDR3 runs 14 residues. CDR3 DNA: TGTGCCAGCAGGAAGGGACAGGGGGCCTATGGCTACACCTTC. Translated: CASRKGQGAYGYTF.

The table lists this clone with a count of one. The J gene is TRBJ2-7, the V gene TRBV7-6, with 7 bases lining up with TRBD1. V shed 5 bases and J 3 bases; nucleotides not matched to a gene: 7. CDR1 and CDR2 from the germline V gene are SGHVS and FNYEAQ. The CDR3 spans 14 residues. CDR3 nucleotides: TGTGCCAGCAGCCCTGAGGGGGCGAACTACGAGCAGTACTTC. Its translation is CASSPEGANYEQYF.

The chain couples TRBV6-1 to TRBJ1-1; 7 bases fit TRBD1. V shed 2 bases and J 10 bases; nucleotides not matched to a gene: 4. CDR1 is MNHNS, CDR2 SASEGT, per germline. The CDR3 has 12 residues. CDR3 coding DNA: TGTGCCAGCAGTGAATCAGGGGGGAGAGCTTTCTTT. It encodes CASSESGGRAFF.

The chain has TRBV5-1 and TRBJ1-4, with 7 bases matching TRBD1. The CDR3 contains 14 residues. The germline V gene encodes CDR1 SGHRS and CDR2 YFSETQ. V trimming: 4 bases; J trimming: 8 bases; junction bases outside the gene matches: 8. CDR3: CASSPGQSNEKLFF. The CDR3 nucleotides are TGCGCCAGCAGCCCGGGACAGTCAAACGAAAAACTGTTTTTT.

The chain couples TRBV5-1 to TRBJ1-1, with 9 bases matching TRBD1. V was pared by 4 bases and J by 2 bases, with 6 bases of the junction left unmatched. The germline gives CDR1 SGHRS, CDR2 YFSETQ. The CDR3 sequence is 15 residues long. The CDR3 DNA is TGCGCCAGCAGCCAAGGACAGGGGCAAAACACTGAAGCTTTCTTT. It codes for CASSQGQGQNTEAFF.

This sequence joins TRBV28 and TRBJ2-7; 9 positions agree with TRBD2. The CDR3 is 14 residues long. Trimming took 5 bases from V and 6 from J; bases not matched to a gene: 8. Germline lookup yields CDR1 MDHEN and CDR2 SYDVKM. The CDR3 sequence is CASSIPGLAFEQYF. CDR3 DNA sequence: TGTGCCAGCAGTATACCGGGACTAGCTTTCGAGCAGTACTTC. The full variable domain, rest sourced from reference TRBV28 and TRBJ2-7, is DVKVTQSSRYLVKRTGEKVFLECVQDMDHENMFWYRQDPGLGLRLIYFSYDVKMKEKGDIPEGYSVSREKKERFSLILESASTNQTSMYLCASSIPGLAFEQYFGPGTRLTVT.

The rearrangement links TRBV2 to TRBJ1-1, with a possible D match to TRBD1 (6 bases). Germline V gives CDR1 SNHLY, CDR2 FYNNEI. The CDR3 is 13 amino acids. Trimming shortened V by 8 bases and J by 2 bases, and 12 bases separated the two germline ends. CDR3 sequence (DNA): TGTGCCAGCTGGGAGACAGGAAACACTGAAGCTTTCTTT. It yields the protein CASWETGNTEAFF.

The V gene is TRBV25-1, the J gene TRBJ1-1; 8 bases fit TRBD1. Germline trimming cut 4 bases from V and 4 bases from J; bases unmatched to any gene: 8. Germline values: CDR1 MGHDK, CDR2 SYGVNS. This CDR3 has 15 residues. CDR3 loop: CASSAPQGARTEAFF. For the CDR3, the DNA is TGTGCCAGCAGTGCACCGCAGGGGGCTCGCACTGAAGCTTTCTTT. Full variable domain (missing parts from reference TRBV25-1 and TRBJ1-1): EADIYQTPRYLVIGTGKKITLECSQTMGHDKMYWYQQDPGMELHLIHYSYGVNSTEKGDLSSESTVSRIRTEHFPLTLESARPSHTSQYLCASSAPQGARTEAFFGQGTRLTVV.

This chain links TRBV9 with TRBJ2-1, with TRBD2 matching over 7 bases. CDR1 SGDLS and CDR2 YYNGEE come from the germline V gene. CDR3 length: 16 residues. Germline trimming cut 0 bases from V and 4 bases from J; bases unmatched to any gene: 7. The CDR3, as DNA: TGTGCCAGCAGCGTAGAGAAGGTTAGCGGGTACAATGAGCAGTTCTTC. Translating gives CASSVEKVSGYNEQFF.

CDR3 protein: CASSLRGGPSYEQYF. CDR3 coding DNA: TGTGCCAGCAGTCTCCGGGGGGGCCCTTCCTACGAGCAGTACTTC. This chain uses TRBV27 with TRBJ2-7, with 8 bases that match TRBD2. The CDR3 extends over 15 amino acids. CDR1 MNHEY and CDR2 SMNVEV come from the germline V gene (reference sequence). The ends lost 5 bases at V and 1 base at J; junction bases unmatched: 7.

V and J are TRBV28 and TRBJ2-7; D is possibly TRBD2 (6 bases). The germline CDR1 and CDR2 sequences are MDHEN and SYDVKM. V lost 3 bases, J lost 12 bases, and 15 bases lay in between. The CDR3 contains 12 residues. The CDR3: CASSFSRRERYF. CDR3 sequence (DNA): TGTGCCAGCAGTTTTTCGAGGAGGGAAAGGTACTTC.

DNA for the CDR3: TGTGCCAGCAGCCCAGGGGGCCTTGAAGCTTTCTTT. Translated, it gives CASSPGGLEAFF. The V and J genes are TRBV9 and TRBJ1-1, with 8 bases fitting TRBD1. There are 12 residues in the CDR3. Germline V gene sequence: CDR1 SGDLS, CDR2 YYNGEE. The V segment lost 4 bases and the J segment 7 bases; nucleotides outside the gene matches: 3.

This chain joins TRBV6-5 and TRBJ1-2; D remains unclear. V was trimmed by 2 bases and J by 1 base, leaving 8 bases between them. There are 14 residues in the CDR3. Germline V gives CDR1 MNHEY, CDR2 SVGAGI. The CDR3: CASSYRERNYGYTF. CDR3 DNA: TGTGCCAGCAGTTACAGGGAGCGTAACTATGGCTACACCTTC.

The rearrangement links TRBV27 to TRBJ2-7; TRBD1 is a possible D gene (5 bases). This CDR3 region has 13 residues. Germline CDR1 and CDR2: MNHEY and SMNVEV (reference sequence). V was shortened by 3 bases and J by 4 bases, with 10 bases between the two germline ends. For the CDR3, the DNA is TGTGCCAGCAGTTTTGGCCAGGGTTACGAGCAGTACTTC. Protein product: CASSFGQGYEQYF.

V is TRBV5-4 and J is TRBJ2-7; 10 bases line up with TRBD1. Germline CDR1 is SGHNT and CDR2 is YYREEE (reference sequence). The V segment lost 3 bases and the J segment 4 bases; nucleotides outside the gene matches: 10. This CDR3 has 16 amino acids. The CDR3 bases are TGTGCCAGCAGCTCGGACCCGGGACAGGGGTCGTACGAGCAGTACTTC. Translating it yields CASSSDPGQGSYEQYF.

The rearrangement uses TRBV5-1 and TRBJ2-5; D call uncertain. The CDR3 consists of 13 residues. V lost 5 bases to trimming and J lost 5 bases, with 13 bases between them. Germline V gene sequence: CDR1 SGHRS, CDR2 YFSETQ. The CDR3 is CASSPRFGETQYF. As DNA, the CDR3 is TGCGCCAGCAGTCCTAGATTTGGGGAGACCCAGTACTTC.

The chain has TRBV6-5 and TRBJ1-1; D ambiguous. V was shortened by 1 base and J by 5 bases, with 14 bases between the two germline ends. CDR3 size: 15 residues. Germline-derived CDR1 and CDR2 are MNHEY and SVGAGI. CDR3 nucleotide sequence: TGTGCCAGCAGTTACTGGGAGGGTGGAGGGACTGAAGCTTTCTTT. Its protein is CASSYWEGGGTEAFF.

The CDR3 DNA follows: TGTGCCAGCAGTGATACTCGAACTAATGAAAAACTGTTTTTT. Encoded protein: CASSDTRTNEKLFF. J is TRBJ1-4 and V is TRBV25-1; D unclear. The germline gives CDR1 MGHDK, CDR2 SYGVNS. The length of the CDR3 is 14 residues. Trimming took off 3 bases at V and 1 base at J, with 6 bases between the two ends.

The chain combines TRBV9 with TRBJ2-5; 10 positions match TRBD2. The CDR3 is made up of 17 amino acids. The germline V gene encodes CDR1 SGDLS and CDR2 YYNGEE. The trim removed 0 bases at V and 2 bases at J, leaving 7 bases unmatched. CDR3 coding DNA: TGTGCCAGCAGCGTAGCGGAGCTAGCGGGAGAACAAGAGACCCAGTACTTC. Encoded protein: CASSVAELAGEQETQYF.

The sample holds a few counts of this clone. The chain combines TRBV20-1 with TRBJ1-1; D is unclear. Germline-derived CDR1 and CDR2 are DFQATT and SNEGSKA (reference sequence). Trimming removed 8 bases from V and 3 bases from J, with 10 bases in between. The CDR3 is made up of 11 amino acids. In nucleotides, the CDR3 is TGCAGTAAACGGTTGGACACTGAAGCTTTCTTT. As protein: CSKRLDTEAFF.

The CDR3 DNA follows: TGTGCCAGCAGTACGGGACAGGTCAATGGCTACACCTTC. This sequence encodes CASSTGQVNGYTF. This chain uses TRBV6-5 with TRBJ1-2; 8 bases are a match to TRBD1. The CDR3 totals 13 residues. Germline loops: CDR1 MNHEY, CDR2 SVGAGI. V gave up 5 bases and J gave up 6 bases; unmatched junction bases: 5.

The V and J genes are TRBV18 and TRBJ1-5; D might be TRBD1 (5 bases). CDR1 is KGHSH, CDR2 LQKENI, per germline. V shed 3 bases and J shed 7 bases, with 16 bases lying between them. There are 15 residues in the CDR3. CDR3 region: CASSPLAGGGQPQHF. The CDR3 nucleotides read TGTGCCAGCTCACCCCTAGCCGGGGGAGGGCAGCCCCAGCATTTT.